This TCR beta chain emerged from a study of radiation and T cells in renal cell carcinoma. At the level of the study: Nephrectomy followed 15 Gy stereotactic body radiation by 4 weeks.

As regards this clone: Its antigen is unknown.

Time point given: baseline pretreatment blood. Indicated treatment: 15 Gy SBRT to primary tumor, nephrectomy 4 weeks later. Radiation-treated patients gave blood at baseline, week 2 and week 4. V lost 2 bases and J lost 0, with 8 bases in between. This CDR3 contains 15 residues. Germline V CDR1 and CDR2: SEHNR, FQNEAQ (reference sequence). Profiled with immunoSEQ multiplex PCR; TCRdb holds only in-frame clones, not every one. The sample has roughly 100,000 clones; approximately 86% are singletons. General observations from the study: From baseline, blood top tumor clonotypes peaked at 2 weeks post-radiation. Pretreatment tumor biopsies were lacking, so baseline clonotypes are unknown.

The specimen comprised blood, sampled from a patient whose treatment included radiotherapy and nephrectomy. This TCR was sampled from a man aged 45-60 years with renal cell carcinoma. V usage is TRBV7-9 and J usage is TRBJ2-1, with a possible D match to TRBD1 (6 bases). The CDR3 DNA reads as TGTGCCAGCAGCTTATTCAGGGGCTCCTACAATGAGCAGTTCTTC. Amino acids: CASSLFRGSYNEQFF.